This T cell receptor beta chain appears in the sequencing data of a study of beta chain features in type 1 diabetes. A remark on this clone: Its antigen is currently unknown.

CD4+ naive, central memory, regulatory and stem cell-like memory subsets were isolated by sorting on CD45RO/CCR7/CD25/CD127/CD95/CD27. CDR3 length: 16 amino acids. The V gene's germline CDR1 is SGDLS and CDR2 YYNGEE. J was trimmed by 5 bases and V by 1 base; bases with no gene match: 7. Regarding the study as a whole: Among type 1 diabetes patients, VDJ junctions had fewer insertions and more deletions.

Expressed TCRB transcripts were sequenced because the isolated RNA had all been reverse transcribed beforehand. The method was immunoSEQ multiplex PCR; TCRdb's version includes in-frame clones alone and lacks a portion of them. Counted here are around 400,000 clones, around 16% occurring once; the ten biggest clones make up 0.019%. The sequence was obtained from a woman aged 18 to 35 in good health. Sample: naive CD4+ T cells from blood. The chain couples TRBV9 to TRBJ2-2; 8 positions agree with TRBD2. This chain's CDR3 is CASSVTLAGMTGELFF. CDR3 DNA sequence: TGTGCCAGCAGCGTAACGCTAGCGGGTATGACCGGGGAGCTGTTTTTT.